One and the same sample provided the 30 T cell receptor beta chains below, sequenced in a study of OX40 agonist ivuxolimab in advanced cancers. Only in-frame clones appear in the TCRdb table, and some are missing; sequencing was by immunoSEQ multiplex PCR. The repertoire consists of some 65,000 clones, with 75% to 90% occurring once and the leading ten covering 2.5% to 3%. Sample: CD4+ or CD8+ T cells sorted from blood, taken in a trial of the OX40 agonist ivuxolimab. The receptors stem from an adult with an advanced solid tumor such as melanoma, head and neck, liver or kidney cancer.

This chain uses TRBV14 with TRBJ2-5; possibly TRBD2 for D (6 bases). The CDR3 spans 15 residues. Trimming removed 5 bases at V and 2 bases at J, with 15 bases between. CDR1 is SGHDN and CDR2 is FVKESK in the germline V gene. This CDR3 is CASSWKAGRQETQYF. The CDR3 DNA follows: TGTGCCAGCAGCTGGAAAGCAGGGAGGCAAGAGACCCAGTACTTC.

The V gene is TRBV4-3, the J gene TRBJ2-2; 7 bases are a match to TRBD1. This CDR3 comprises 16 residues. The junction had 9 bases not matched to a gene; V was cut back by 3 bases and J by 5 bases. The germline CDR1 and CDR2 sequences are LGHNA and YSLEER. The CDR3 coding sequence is TGCGCCAGCAGCCAGCTCTCGACAGGGTCTACCGGGGAGCTGTTTTTT. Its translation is CASSQLSTGSTGELFF.

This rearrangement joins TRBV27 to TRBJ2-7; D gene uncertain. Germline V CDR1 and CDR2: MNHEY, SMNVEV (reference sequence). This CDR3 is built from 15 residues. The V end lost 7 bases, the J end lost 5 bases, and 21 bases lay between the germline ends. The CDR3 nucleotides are TGTGCCAGCACGCGCGACGGGCTGGCCGCTAACGAGCAGTACTTC. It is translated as CASTRDGLAANEQYF.

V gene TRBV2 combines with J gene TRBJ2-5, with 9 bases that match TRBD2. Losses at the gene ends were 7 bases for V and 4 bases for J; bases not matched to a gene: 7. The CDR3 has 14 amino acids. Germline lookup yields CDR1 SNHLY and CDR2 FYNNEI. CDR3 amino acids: CASTRAGGRETQYF. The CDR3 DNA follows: TGTGCCAGCACTCGAGCGGGGGGTCGAGAGACCCAGTACTTC. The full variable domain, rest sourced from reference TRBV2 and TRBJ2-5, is EPEVTQTPSHQVTQMGQEVILRCVPISNHLYFYWYRQILGQKVEFLVSFYNNEISEKSEIFDDQFSVERPDGSNFTLKIRSTKLEDSAMYFCASTRAGGRETQYFGPGTRLLVL.

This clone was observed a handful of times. The CDR3, as DNA: TGCAGTGCTAGTAGGGGGGTTGAGCAGTTCTTC. Its translation is CSASRGVEQFF. The chain has TRBV20-1 and TRBJ2-1; D is tentatively TRBD1 or TRBD2 (6 bases each). Per germline, CDR1 DFQATT and CDR2 SNEGSKA (reference sequence). V lost 3 bases and J 9 bases, leaving 9 bases between the germline ends. This CDR3 region has 11 residues.

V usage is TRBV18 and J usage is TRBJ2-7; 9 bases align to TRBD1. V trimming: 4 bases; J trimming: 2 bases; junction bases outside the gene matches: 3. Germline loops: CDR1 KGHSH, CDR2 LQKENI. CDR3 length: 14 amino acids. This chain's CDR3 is CASSQGQGTYEQYF. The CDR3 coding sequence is TGTGCCAGCTCACAGGGACAGGGAACCTACGAGCAGTACTTC.

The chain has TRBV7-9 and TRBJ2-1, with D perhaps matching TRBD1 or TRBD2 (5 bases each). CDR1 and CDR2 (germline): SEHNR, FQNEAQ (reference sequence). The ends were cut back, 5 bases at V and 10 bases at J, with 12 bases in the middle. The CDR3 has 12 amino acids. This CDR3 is CASSPPGPEQFF. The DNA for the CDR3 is TGTGCCAGCAGCCCCCCGGGACCGGAGCAGTTCTTC.

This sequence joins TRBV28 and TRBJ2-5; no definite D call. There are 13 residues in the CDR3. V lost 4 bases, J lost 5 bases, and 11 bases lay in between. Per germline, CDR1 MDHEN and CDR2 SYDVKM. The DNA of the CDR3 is TGTGCCAGCAGTTCATTGGTTGGGGAGACCCAGTACTTC. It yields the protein CASSSLVGETQYF.

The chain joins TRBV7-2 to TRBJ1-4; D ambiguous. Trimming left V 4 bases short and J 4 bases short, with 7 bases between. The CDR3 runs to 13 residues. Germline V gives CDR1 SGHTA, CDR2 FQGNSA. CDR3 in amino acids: CASSSAVNEKLFF. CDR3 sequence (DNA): TGTGCCAGCAGCTCCGCCGTTAATGAAAAACTGTTTTTT.

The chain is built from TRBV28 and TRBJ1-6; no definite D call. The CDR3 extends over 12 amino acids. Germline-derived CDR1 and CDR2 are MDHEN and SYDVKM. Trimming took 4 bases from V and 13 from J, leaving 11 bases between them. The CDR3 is CASSSPTHPLHF. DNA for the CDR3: TGTGCCAGCAGTTCCCCAACCCATCCCCTCCACTTT.

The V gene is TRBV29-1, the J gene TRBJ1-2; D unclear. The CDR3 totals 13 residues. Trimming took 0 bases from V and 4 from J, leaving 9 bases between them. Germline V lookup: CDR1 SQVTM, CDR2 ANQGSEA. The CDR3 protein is CSVEDPQIYGYTF. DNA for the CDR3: TGCAGCGTTGAAGATCCGCAGATCTATGGCTACACCTTC.

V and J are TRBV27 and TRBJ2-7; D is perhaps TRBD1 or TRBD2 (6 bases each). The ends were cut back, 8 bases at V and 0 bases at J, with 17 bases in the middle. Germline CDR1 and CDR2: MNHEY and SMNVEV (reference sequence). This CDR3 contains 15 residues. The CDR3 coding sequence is TGTGCCAGCCGACCGGGGGCTGGGATCTCCTACGAGCAGTACTTC. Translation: CASRPGAGISYEQYF.

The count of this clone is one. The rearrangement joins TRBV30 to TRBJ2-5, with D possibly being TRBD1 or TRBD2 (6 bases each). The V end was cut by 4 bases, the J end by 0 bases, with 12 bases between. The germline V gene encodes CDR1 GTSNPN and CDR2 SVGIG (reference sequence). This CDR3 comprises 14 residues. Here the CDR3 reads CAWTPGAYQETQYF. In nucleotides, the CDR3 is TGTGCCTGGACGCCGGGGGCGTACCAAGAGACCCAGTACTTC.

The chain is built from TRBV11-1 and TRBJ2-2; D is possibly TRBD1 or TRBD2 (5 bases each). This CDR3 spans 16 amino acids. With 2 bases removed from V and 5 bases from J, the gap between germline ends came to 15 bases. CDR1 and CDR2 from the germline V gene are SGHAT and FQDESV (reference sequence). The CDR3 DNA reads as TGTGCCAGCAGCTTACTTGGGACGAGTAGTACCGGGGAGCTGTTTTTT. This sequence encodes CASSLLGTSSTGELFF.

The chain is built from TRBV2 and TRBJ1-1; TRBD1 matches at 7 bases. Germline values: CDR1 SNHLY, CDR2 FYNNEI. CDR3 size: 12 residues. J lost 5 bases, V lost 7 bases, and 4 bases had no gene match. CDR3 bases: TGTGCCAGCAAGTCAGGGGGAACTGAAGCTTTCTTT. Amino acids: CASKSGGTEAFF.

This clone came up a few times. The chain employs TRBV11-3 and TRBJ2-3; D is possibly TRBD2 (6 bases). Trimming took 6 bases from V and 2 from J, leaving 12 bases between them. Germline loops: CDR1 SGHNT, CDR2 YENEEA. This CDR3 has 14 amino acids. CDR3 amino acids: CASRHGGLTDTQYF. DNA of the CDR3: TGTGCCAGCAGACACGGGGGTCTCACAGATACGCAGTATTTT.

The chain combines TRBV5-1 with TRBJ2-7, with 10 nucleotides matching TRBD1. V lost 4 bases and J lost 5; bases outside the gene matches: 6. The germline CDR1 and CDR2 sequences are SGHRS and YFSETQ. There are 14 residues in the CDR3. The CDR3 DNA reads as TGCGCCAGCAGCGTCCGGGACAGGGGCGACGAGCAGTACTTC. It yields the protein CASSVRDRGDEQYF.

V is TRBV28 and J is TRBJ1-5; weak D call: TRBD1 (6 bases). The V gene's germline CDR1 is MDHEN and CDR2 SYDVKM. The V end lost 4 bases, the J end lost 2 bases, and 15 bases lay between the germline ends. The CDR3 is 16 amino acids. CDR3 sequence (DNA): TGTGCCAGCAGTTCGGTAGTTGGGGGCGGCAATCAGCCCCAGCATTTT. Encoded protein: CASSSVVGGGNQPQHF.

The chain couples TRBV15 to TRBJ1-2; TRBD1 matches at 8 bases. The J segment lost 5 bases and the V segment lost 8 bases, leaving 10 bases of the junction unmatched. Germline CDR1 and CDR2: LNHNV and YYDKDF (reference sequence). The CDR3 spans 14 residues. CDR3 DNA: TGTGCCACCCCACCGGGACAGGTTCTATATGGCTACACCTTC. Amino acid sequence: CATPPGQVLYGYTF. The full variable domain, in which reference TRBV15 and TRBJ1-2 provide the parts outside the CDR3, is DAMVIQNPRYQVTQFGKPVTLSCSQTLNHNVMYWYQQKSSQAPKLLFHYYDKDFNNEADTPDNFQSRRPNTSFCFLDIRSPGLGDTAMYLCATPPGQVLYGYTFGSGTRLTVV.

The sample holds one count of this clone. The chain's CDR3 is CASRLDRGGLEQFF. The CDR3, as DNA: TGTGCCAGCAGGCTCGACAGGGGTGGCCTCGAGCAGTTCTTC. The chain links TRBV2 to TRBJ2-1; 8 bases fit TRBD1. This CDR3 region has 14 residues. J was trimmed by 10 bases and V by 6 bases; bases with no gene match: 11. Germline V gene sequence: CDR1 SNHLY, CDR2 FYNNEI. The variable domain in full, with the rest retrieved from reference TRBV2 and TRBJ2-1, is EPEVTQTPSHQVTQMGQEVILRCVPISNHLYFYWYRQILGQKVEFLVSFYNNEISEKSEIFDDQFSVERPDGSNFTLKIRSTKLEDSAMYFCASRLDRGGLEQFFGPGTRLTVL.

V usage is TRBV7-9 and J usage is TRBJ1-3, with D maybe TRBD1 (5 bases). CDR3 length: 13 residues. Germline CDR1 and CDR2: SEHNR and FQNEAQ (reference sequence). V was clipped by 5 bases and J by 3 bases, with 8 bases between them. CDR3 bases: TGTGCCAGCAGCGGGACTGGTGGAAACACCATATATTTT. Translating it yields CASSGTGGNTIYF.

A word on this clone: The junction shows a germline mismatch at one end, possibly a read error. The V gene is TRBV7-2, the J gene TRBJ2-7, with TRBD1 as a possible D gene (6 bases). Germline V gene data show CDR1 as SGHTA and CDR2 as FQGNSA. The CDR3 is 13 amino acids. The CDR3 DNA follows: TGTGCCAGCAGCCTAAACAGGGTGTCCCAATCGGACTTC. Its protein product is CASSLNRVSQSDF.

This CDR3 is CAISEPDRVGYTF. The DNA of the CDR3 is TGTGCCATCAGTGAGCCCGACAGGGTAGGCTACACCTTC. This chain connects TRBV10-3 to TRBJ1-2; 7 bases match TRBD1. The V gene's germline CDR1 is ENHRY and CDR2 SYGVKD. V lost 2 bases to trimming and J lost 8 bases; unmatched junction nucleotides: 5. CDR3 length: 13 amino acids.

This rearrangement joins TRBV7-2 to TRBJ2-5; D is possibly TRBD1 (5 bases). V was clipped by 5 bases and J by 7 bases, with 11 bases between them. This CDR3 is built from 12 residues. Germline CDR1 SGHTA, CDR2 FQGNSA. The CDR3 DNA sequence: TGTGCCAGCAGCCCCGACAGTGGGACCCAGTACTTC. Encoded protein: CASSPDSGTQYF.

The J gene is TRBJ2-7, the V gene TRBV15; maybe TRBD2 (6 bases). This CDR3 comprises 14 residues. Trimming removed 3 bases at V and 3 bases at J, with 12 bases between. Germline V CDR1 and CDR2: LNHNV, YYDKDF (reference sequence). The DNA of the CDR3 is TGTGCCACCAGCAGTGCCGGGGGTTACTACGAGCAGTACTTC. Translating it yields CATSSAGGYYEQYF. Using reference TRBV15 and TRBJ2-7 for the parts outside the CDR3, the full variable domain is DAMVIQNPRYQVTQFGKPVTLSCSQTLNHNVMYWYQQKSSQAPKLLFHYYDKDFNNEADTPDNFQSRRPNTSFCFLDIRSPGLGDTAMYLCATSSAGGYYEQYFGPGTRLTVT.

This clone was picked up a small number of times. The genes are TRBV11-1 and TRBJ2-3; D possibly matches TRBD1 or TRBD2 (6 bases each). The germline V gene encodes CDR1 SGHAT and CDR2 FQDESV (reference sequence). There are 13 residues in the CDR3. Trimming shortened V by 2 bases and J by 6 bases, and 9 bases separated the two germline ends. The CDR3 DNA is TGTGCCAGCAGCTTACCGGGGGCGGATACGCAGTATTTT. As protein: CASSLPGADTQYF.

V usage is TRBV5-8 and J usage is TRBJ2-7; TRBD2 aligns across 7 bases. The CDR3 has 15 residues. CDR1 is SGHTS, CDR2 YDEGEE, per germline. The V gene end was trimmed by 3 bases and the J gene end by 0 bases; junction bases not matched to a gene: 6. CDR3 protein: CASSSLADNSYEQYF. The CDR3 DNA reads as TGTGCCAGCAGCTCCCTAGCGGACAACTCCTACGAGCAGTACTTC.

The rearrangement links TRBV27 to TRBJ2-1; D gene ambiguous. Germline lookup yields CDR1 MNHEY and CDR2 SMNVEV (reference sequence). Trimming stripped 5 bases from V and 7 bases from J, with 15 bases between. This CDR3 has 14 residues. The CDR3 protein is CASSPLDTPNEQFF. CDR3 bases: TGTGCCAGCAGTCCCCTAGATACACCGAATGAGCAGTTCTTC.

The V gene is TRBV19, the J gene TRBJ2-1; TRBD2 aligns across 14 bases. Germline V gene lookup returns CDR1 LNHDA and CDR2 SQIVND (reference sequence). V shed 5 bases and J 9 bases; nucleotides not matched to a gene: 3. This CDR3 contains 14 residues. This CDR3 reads CASSPGLAGGEQFF. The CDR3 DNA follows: TGTGCCAGTAGTCCCGGACTAGCGGGAGGTGAGCAGTTCTTC.

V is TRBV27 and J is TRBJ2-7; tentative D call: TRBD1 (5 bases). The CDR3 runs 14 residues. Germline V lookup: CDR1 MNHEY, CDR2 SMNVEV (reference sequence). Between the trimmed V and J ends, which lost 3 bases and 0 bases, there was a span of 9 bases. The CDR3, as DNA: TGTGCCAGCAGTTTGGGGCAGGACTCCTACGAGCAGTACTTC. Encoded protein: CASSLGQDSYEQYF.